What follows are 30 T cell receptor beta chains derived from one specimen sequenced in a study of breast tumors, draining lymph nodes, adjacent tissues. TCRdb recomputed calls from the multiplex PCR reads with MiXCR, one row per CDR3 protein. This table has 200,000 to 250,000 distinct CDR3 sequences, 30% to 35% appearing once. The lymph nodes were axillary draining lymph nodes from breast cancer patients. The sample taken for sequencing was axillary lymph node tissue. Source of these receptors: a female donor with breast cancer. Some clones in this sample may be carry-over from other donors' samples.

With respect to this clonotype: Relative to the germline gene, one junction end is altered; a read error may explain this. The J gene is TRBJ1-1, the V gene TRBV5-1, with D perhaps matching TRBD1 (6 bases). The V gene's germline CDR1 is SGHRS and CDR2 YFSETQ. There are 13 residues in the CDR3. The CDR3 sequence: CASSPFGDTDAFF. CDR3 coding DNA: TGCGCCAGCAGCCCCTTTGGGGACACTGACGCTTTCTTT.

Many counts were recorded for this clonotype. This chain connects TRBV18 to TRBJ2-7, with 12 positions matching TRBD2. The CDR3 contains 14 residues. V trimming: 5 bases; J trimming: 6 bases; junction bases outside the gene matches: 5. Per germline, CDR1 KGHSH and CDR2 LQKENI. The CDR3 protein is CASSTGLAGPEQYF. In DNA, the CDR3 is TGTGCCAGCTCAACCGGACTAGCGGGGCCCGAGCAGTACTTC.

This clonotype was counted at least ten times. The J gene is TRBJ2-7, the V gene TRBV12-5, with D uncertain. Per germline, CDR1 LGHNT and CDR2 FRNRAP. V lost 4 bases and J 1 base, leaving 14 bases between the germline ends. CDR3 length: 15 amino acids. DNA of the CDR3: TGTGCTAGTGGTTCTCGGGCGGCCCCATCCTACGAGCAGTACTTC. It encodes CASGSRAAPSYEQYF.

The CDR3 nucleotides read TGTGCCAGTACGGAACTGTCTAACACTGAAGCTTTCTTT. Amino acids: CASTELSNTEAFF. The rearrangement joins TRBV19 to TRBJ1-1; D not certain. The CDR3 has 13 amino acids. Germline CDR1 and CDR2: LNHDA and SQIVND (reference sequence). The V gene lost 7 bases and the J gene lost 2 bases, with 11 bases spanning the gap. Complete variable domain (other parts from reference TRBV19 and TRBJ1-1): DGGITQSPKYLFRKEGQNVTLSCEQNLNHDAMYWYRQDPGQGLRLIYYSQIVNDFQKGDIAEGYSVSREKKESFPLTVTSAQKNPTAFYLCASTELSNTEAFFGQGTRLTVV.

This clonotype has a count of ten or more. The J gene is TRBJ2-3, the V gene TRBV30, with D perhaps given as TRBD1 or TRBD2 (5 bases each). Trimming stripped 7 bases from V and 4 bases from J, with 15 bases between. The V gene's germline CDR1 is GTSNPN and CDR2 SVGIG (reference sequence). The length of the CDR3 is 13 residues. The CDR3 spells CALGLAGSDTQYF. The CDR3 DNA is TGTGCCTTGGGGCTAGCTGGATCAGATACGCAGTATTTT.

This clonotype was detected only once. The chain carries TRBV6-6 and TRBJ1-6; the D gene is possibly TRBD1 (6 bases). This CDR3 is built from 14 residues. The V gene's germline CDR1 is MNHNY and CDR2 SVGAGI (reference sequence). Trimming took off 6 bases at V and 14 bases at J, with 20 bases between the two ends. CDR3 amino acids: CASRRYSGEGALHF. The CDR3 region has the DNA TGTGCCAGCAGACGATACTCCGGGGAGGGGGCCCTCCACTTT.

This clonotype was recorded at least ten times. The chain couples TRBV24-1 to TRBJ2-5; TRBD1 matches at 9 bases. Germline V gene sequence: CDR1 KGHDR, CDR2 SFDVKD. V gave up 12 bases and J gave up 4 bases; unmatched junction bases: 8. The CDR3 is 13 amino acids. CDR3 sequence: CAAGTGRGETQYF. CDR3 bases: TGTGCCGCCGGGACAGGGCGGGGAGAGACCCAGTACTTC.

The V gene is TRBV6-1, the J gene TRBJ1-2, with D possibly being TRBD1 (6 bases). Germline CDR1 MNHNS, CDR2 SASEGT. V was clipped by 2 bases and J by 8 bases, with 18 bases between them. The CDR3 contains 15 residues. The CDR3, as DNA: TGTGCCAGCAGTGAACCTGGTCACAGGGCTGTCGGCTACACCTTC. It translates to CASSEPGHRAVGYTF.

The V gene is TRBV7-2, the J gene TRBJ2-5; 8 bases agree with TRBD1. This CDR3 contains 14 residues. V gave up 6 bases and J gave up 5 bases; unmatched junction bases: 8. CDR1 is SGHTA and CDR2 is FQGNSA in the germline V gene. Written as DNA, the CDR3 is TGTGCCAGCAGACGACAGGGGCCCCGCGAGACCCAGTACTTC. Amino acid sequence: CASRRQGPRETQYF.

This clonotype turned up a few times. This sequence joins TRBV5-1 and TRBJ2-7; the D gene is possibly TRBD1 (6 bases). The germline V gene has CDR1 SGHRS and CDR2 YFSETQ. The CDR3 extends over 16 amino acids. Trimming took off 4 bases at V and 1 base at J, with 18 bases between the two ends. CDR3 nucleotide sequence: TGCGCCAGCAGCCCGGCCACGGACAGCCTGTCCTACGAGCAGTACTTC. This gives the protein CASSPATDSLSYEQYF.

The CDR3 region has the DNA TGTGCCAGCAGCGTAGTCGAGGGGTCGAATAATTCACCCCTCCACTTT. This sequence encodes CASSVVEGSNNSPLHF. The chain has TRBV9 and TRBJ1-6; D is possibly TRBD1 (5 bases). Germline CDR1 reads SGDLS; CDR2 reads YYNGEE. V dropped 0 bases and J dropped 5 bases, with 12 bases sitting between them. CDR3 length equals 16 residues.

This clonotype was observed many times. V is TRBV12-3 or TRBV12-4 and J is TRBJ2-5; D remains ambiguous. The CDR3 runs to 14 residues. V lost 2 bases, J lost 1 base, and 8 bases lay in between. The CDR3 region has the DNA TGTGCCAGCAGTTTAAAGGGATCCCAAGAGACCCAGTACTTC. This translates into CASSLKGSQETQYF.

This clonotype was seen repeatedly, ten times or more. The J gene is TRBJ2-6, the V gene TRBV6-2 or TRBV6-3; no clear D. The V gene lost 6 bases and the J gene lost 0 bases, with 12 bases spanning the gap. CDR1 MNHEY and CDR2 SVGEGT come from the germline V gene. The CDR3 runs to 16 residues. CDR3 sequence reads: CASSNGPFSGANVLTF. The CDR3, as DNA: TGTGCCAGCAGCAATGGACCGTTCTCTGGGGCCAACGTCCTGACTTTC.

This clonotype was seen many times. The CDR3: CASSDRGLTDTQYF. The DNA for the CDR3 is TGTGCCAGCAGCGACAGGGGCCTCACAGATACGCAGTATTTT. This chain links TRBV7-9 with TRBJ2-3; 8 bases are a match to TRBD1. V was pared by 5 bases and J by 2 bases, with 3 bases of the junction left unmatched. CDR3 length: 14 residues. Germline V CDR1 and CDR2: SEHNR, FQNEAQ (reference sequence).

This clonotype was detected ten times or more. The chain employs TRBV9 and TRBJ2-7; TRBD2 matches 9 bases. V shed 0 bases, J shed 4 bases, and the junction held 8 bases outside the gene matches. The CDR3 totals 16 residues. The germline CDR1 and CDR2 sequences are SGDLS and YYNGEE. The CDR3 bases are TGTGCCAGCAGCGTAGGGTCCCTAGCGGGGAAGTACGAGCAGTACTTC. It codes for CASSVGSLAGKYEQYF.

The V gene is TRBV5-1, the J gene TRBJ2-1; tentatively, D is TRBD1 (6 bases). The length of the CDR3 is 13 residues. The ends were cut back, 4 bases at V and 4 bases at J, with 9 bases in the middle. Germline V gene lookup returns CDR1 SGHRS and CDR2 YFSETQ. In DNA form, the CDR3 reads TGCGCCAGCAGCGGGGGCCAATACAATGAGCAGTTCTTC. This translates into CASSGGQYNEQFF.

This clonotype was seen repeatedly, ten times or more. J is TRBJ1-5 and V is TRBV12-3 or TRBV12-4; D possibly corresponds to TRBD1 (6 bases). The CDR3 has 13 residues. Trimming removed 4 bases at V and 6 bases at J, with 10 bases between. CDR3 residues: CASSYTGTQPQHF. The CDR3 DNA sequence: TGTGCCAGCAGTTATACAGGGACTCAGCCCCAGCATTTT.

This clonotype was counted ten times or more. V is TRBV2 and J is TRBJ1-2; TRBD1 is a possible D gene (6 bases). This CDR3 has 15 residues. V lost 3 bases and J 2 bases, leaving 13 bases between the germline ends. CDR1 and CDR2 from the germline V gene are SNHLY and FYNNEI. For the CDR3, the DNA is TGTGCCAGCAGTGATAGGGACAACCTAAACTATGGCTACACCTTC. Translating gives CASSDRDNLNYGYTF.

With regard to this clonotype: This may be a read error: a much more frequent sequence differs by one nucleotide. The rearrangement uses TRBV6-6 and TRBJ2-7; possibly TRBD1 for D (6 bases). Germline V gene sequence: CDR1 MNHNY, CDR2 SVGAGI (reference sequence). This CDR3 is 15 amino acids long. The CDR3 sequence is CASSLTGFSSYERYF. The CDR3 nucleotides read TGTGCCAGCAGCTTAACAGGGTTCTCCTCCTACGAGCGGTACTTC.

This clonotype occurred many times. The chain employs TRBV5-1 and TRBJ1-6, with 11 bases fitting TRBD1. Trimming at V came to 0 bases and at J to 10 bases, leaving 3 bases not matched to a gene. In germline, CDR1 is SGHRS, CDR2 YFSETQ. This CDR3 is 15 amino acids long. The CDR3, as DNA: TGCGCCAGCAGCTTGGAGGGACAGGGGGTATCACCCCTCCACTTT. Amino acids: CASSLEGQGVSPLHF.

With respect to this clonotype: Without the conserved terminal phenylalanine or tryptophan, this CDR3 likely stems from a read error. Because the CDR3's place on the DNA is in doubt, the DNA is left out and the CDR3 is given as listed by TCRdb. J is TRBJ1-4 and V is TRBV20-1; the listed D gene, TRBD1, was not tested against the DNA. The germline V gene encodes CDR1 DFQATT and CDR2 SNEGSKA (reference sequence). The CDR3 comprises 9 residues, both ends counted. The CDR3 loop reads CSASGQGSY.

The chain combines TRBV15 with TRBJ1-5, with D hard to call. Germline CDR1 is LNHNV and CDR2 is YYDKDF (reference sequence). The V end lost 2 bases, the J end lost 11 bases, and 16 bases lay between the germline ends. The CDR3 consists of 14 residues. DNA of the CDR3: TGTGCCACCAGCAGACCTAGCGACACTGGAGCCCAGCATTTT. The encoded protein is CATSRPSDTGAQHF.

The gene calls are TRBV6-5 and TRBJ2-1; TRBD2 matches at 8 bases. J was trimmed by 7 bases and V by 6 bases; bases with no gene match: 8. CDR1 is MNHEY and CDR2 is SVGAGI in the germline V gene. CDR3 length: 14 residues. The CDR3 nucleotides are TGTGCCAGCAGAAGGGGAGTAGCGGGGAATGAGCAGTTCTTC. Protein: CASRRGVAGNEQFF.

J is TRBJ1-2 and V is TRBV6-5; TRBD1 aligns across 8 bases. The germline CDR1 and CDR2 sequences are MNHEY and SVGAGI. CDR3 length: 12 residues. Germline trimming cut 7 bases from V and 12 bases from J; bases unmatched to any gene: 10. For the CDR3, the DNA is TGTGCCAGCACAGGGGGACAGGAGGGCGACACCTTC. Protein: CASTGGQEGDTF.

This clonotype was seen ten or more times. This CDR3 reads CASGSQFGRNNEQFF. CDR3 nucleotides: TGCGCCAGCGGATCCCAGTTCGGGAGGAACAATGAGCAGTTCTTC. The genes are TRBV5-1 and TRBJ2-1, with 7 positions matching TRBD2. Germline V gene lookup returns CDR1 SGHRS and CDR2 YFSETQ. V lost 7 bases, J lost 5 bases, and 12 bases stayed unmatched. The CDR3 runs 15 residues.

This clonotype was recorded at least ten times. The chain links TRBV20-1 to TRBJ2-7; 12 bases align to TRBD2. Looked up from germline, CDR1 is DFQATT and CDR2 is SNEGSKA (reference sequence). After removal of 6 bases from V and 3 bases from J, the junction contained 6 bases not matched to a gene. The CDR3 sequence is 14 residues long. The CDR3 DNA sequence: TGCAGTGCGCAGACTAGCGGGAGTATCTACGAGCAGTACTTC. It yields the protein CSAQTSGSIYEQYF.

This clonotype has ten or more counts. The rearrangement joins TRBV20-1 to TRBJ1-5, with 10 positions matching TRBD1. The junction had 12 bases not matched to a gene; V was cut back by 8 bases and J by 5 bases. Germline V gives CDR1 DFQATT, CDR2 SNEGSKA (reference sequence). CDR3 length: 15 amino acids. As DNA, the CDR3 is TGCAGTCAAAGCCGGGACAGGGGCGAAGATCAGCCCCAGCATTTT. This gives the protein CSQSRDRGEDQPQHF.

The CDR3 loop reads CARGPRGASTNEKLFF. DNA for the CDR3: TGTGCCAGGGGGCCTCGGGGGGCGTCGACTAATGAAAAACTGTTTTTT. J is TRBJ1-4 and V is TRBV6-5, with D perhaps matching TRBD1 (6 bases). Germline values: CDR1 MNHEY, CDR2 SVGAGI. The length of the CDR3 is 16 residues. Trimming pared 9 bases from V and 2 bases from J, leaving 19 bases between.

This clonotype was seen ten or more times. This CDR3 reads CASSTSDGNYGYTF. CDR3 in DNA: TGTGCCAGCAGTACCAGCGACGGAAACTATGGCTACACCTTC. The V and J genes are TRBV28 and TRBJ1-2; no reliable D call. V was trimmed by 5 bases and J by 2 bases, leaving 12 bases between them. Germline V gives CDR1 MDHEN, CDR2 SYDVKM. CDR3 length equals 14 residues.

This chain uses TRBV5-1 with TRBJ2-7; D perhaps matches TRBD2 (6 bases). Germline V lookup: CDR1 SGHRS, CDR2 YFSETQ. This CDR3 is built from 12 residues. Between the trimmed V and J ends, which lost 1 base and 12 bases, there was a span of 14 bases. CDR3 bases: TGCGCCAGCAGCTTGTACGGGGGAGAAAGGTACTTC. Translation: CASSLYGGERYF.